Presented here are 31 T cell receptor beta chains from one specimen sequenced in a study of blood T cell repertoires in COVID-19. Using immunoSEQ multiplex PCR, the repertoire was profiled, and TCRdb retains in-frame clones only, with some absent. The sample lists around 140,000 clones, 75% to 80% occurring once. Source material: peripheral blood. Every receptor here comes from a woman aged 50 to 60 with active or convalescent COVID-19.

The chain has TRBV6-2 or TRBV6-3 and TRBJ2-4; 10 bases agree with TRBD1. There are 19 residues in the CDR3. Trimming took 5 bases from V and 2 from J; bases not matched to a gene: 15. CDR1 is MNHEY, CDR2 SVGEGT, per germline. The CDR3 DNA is TGTGCCAGCAGTCCCCCCGCGGGACAGGGGTTTGATCCCAAAAACATTCAGTACTTC. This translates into CASSPPAGQGFDPKNIQYF.

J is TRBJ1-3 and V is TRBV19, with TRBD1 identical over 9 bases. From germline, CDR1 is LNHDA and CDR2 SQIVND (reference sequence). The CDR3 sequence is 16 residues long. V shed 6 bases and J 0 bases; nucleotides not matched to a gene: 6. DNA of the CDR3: TGTGCCAGTAGGGGGGACAGGGTCGGCTCTGGAAACACCATATATTTT. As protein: CASRGDRVGSGNTIYF.

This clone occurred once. The CDR3 loop reads CATSYPGLAGQETQYF. The CDR3 nucleotides are TGTGCCACCAGTTATCCCGGACTAGCGGGGCAAGAGACCCAGTACTTC. J is TRBJ2-5 and V is TRBV24-1, with 12 bases matching TRBD2. The germline gives CDR1 KGHDR, CDR2 SFDVKD. The ends lost 6 bases at V and 2 bases at J; junction bases unmatched: 6. The CDR3 consists of 16 residues.

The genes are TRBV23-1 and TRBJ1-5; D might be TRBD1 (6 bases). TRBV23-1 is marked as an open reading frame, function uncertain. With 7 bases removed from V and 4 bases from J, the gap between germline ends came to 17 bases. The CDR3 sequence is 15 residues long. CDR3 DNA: TGCGCCAGCACCGACGGGGGGCGTAGGAATCAGCCCCAGCATTTT. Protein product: CASTDGGRRNQPQHF.

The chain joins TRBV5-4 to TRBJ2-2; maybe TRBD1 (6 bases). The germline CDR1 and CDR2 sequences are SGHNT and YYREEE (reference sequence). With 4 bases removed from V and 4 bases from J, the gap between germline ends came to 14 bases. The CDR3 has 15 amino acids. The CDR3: CASSPPGHPTGELFF. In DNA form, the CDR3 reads TGTGCCAGCAGCCCACCGGGACACCCCACCGGGGAGCTGTTTTTT.

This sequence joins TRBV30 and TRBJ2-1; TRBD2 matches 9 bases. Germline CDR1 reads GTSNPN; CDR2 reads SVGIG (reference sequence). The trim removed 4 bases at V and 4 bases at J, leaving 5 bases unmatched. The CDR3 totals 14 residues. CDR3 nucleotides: TGTGCCTGGACGGTGACTAGCGGTTACAATGAGCAGTTCTTC. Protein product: CAWTVTSGYNEQFF. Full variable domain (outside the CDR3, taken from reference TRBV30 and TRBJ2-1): SQTIHQWPATLVQPVGSPLSLECTVEGTSNPNLYWYRQAAGRGLQLLFYSVGIGQISSEVPQNLSASRPQDRQFILSSKKLLLSDSGFYLCAWTVTSGYNEQFFGPGTRLTVL.

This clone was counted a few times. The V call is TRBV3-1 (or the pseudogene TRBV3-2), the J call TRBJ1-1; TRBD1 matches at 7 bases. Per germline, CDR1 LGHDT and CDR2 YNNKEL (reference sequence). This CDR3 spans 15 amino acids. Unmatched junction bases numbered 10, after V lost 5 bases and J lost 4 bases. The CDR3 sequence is CASSSRTGWGTEAFF. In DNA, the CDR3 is TGTGCCAGCAGCTCCCGGACAGGTTGGGGCACTGAAGCTTTCTTT.

The CDR3 here is CASSLGTGPHNEQFF. Here the CDR3 DNA reads TGTGCCAGCAGCTTAGGGACAGGGCCCCACAATGAGCAGTTCTTC. J is TRBJ2-1 and V is TRBV7-6, with 8 bases identical to TRBD1. The CDR3 has 15 amino acids. The germline gives CDR1 SGHVS, CDR2 FNYEAQ. With V trimmed by 1 base and J by 5 bases, 4 bases remained unmatched.

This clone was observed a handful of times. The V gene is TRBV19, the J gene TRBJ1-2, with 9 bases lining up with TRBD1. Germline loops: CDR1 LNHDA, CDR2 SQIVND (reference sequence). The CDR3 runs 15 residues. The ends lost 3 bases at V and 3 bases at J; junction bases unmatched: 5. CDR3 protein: CASSILGQGDYGYTF. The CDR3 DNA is TGTGCCAGTAGTATTCTGGGACAGGGCGACTATGGCTACACCTTC.

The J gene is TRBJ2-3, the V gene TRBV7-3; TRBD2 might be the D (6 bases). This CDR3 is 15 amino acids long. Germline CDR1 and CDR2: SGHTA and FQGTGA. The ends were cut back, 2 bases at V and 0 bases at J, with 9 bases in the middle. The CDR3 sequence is CASSLVAVSTDTQYF. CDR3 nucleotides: TGTGCCAGCAGCTTAGTAGCGGTGAGCACAGATACGCAGTATTTT. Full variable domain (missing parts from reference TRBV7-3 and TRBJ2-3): GAGVSQTPSNKVTEKGKYVELRCDPISGHTALYWYRQSLGQGPEFLIYFQGTGAADDSGLPNDRFFAVRPEGSVSTLKIQRTERGDSAVYLCASSLVAVSTDTQYFGPGTRLTVL.

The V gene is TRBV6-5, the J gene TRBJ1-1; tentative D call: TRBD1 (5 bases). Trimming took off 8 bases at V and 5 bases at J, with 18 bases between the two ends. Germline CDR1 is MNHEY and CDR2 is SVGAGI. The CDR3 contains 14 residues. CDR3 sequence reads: CASRARRGGTEAFF. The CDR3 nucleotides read TGTGCCAGCCGGGCTAGGCGGGGGGGGACTGAAGCTTTCTTT.

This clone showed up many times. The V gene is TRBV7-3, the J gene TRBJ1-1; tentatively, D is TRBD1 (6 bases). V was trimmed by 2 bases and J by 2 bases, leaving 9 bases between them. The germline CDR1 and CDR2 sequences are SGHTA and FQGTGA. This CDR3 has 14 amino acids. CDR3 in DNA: TGTGCCAGCAGCTTACTGGGGGCTAACACTGAAGCTTTCTTT. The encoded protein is CASSLLGANTEAFF.

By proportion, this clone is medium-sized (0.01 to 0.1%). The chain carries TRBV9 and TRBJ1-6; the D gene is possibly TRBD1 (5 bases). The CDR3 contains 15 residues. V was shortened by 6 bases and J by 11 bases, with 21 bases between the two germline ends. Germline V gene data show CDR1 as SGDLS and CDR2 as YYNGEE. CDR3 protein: CASTADSAGVTPLHF. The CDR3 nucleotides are TGTGCCAGCACCGCCGACTCCGCGGGGGTTACACCCCTCCACTTT.

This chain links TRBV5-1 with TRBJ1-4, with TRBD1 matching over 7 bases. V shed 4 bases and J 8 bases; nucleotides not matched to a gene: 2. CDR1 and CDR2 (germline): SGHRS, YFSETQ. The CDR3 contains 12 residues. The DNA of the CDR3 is TGCGCCAGCAGCCTCAGGGGGGAAAAACTGTTTTTT. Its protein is CASSLRGEKLFF.

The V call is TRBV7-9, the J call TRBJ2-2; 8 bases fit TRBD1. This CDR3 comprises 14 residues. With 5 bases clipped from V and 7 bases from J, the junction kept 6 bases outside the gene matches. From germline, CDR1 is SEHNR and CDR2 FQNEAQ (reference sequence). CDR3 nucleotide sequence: TGTGCCAGCAGCCTGGACAGGGAAATCGGGGAGCTGTTTTTT. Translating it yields CASSLDREIGELFF.

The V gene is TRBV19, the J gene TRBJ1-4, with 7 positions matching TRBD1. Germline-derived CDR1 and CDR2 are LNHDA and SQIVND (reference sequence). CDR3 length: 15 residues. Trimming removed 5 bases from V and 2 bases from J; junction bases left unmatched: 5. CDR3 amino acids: CASSETGVTNEKLFF. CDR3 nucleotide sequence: TGTGCCAGTAGTGAAACAGGGGTTACTAATGAAAAACTGTTTTTT.

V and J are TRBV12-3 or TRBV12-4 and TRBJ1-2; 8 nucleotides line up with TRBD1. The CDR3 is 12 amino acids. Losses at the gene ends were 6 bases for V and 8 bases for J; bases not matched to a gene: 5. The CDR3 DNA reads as TGTGCCAGCAGCTCTTGGACAGGGGGCTACACCTTC. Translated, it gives CASSSWTGGYTF.

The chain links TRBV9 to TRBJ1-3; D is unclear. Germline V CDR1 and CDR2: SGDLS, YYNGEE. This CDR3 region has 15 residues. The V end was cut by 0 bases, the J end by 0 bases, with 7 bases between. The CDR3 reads CASSVDNFSGNTIYF. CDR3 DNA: TGTGCCAGCAGCGTAGACAATTTCTCTGGAAACACCATATATTTT.

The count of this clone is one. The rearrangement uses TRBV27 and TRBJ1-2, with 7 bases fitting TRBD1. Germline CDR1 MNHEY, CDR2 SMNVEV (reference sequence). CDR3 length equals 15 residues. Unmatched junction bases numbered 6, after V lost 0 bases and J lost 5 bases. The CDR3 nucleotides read TGTGCCAGCAGTTTATCACAGGGGCTTGGTTATGGCTACACCTTC. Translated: CASSLSQGLGYGYTF.

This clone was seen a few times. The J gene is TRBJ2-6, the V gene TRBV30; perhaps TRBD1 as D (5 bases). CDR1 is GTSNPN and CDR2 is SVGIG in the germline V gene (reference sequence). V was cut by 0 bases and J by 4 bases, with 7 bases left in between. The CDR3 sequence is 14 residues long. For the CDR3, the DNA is TGTGCCTGGAGTGTACAGGCCGGGGCCAACGTCCTGACTTTC. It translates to CAWSVQAGANVLTF.

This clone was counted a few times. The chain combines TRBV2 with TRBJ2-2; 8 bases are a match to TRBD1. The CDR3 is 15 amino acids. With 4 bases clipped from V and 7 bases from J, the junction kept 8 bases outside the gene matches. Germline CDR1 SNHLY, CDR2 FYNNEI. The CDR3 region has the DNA TGTGCCAGCAGTGCTCGGACAGGGACGGTCGGGGAGCTGTTTTTT. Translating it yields CASSARTGTVGELFF.

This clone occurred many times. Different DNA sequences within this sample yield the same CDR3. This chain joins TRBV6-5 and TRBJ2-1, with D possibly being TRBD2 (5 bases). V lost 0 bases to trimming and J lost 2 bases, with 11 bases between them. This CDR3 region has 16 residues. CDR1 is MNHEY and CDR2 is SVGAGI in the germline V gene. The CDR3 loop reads CASSYSNRGPYNEQFF. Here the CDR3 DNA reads TGTGCCAGCAGTTACTCGAATCGCGGGCCCTACAATGAGCAGTTCTTC.

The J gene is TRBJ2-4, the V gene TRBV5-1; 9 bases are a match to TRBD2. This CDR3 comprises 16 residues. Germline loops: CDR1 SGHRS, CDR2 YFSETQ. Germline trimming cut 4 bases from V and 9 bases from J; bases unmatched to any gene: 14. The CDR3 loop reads CASSTSSVREGSIQYF. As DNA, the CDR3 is TGCGCCAGCAGCACCTCAAGCGTGCGGGAGGGGAGCATTCAGTACTTC.

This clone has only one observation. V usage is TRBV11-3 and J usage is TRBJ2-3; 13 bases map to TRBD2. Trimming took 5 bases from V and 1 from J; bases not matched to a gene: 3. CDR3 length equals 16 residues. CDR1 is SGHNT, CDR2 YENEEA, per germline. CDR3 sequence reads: CASSRGTSGGTDTQYF. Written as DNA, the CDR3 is TGTGCCAGCAGCCGAGGGACTAGCGGGGGCACAGATACGCAGTATTTT.

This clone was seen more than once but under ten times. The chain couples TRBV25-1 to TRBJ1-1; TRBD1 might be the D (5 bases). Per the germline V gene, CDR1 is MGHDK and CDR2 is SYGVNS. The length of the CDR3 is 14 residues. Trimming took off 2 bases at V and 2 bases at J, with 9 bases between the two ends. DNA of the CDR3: TGTGCCAGCAGTGAAGACAGACAAAACACTGAAGCTTTCTTT. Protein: CASSEDRQNTEAFF.

DNA for the CDR3: TGTGCCTGGAGCGAGTTGCACGAGCAGTACTTC. It is translated as CAWSELHEQYF. The chain employs TRBV30 and TRBJ2-7; D is unresolved. Germline loops: CDR1 GTSNPN, CDR2 SVGIG (reference sequence). V shed 3 bases and J shed 5 bases, with 8 bases lying between them. The CDR3 sequence is 11 residues long.

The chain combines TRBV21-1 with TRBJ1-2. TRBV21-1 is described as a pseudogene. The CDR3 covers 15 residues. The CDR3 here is CASSRARSPDYGYTF. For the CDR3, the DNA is TGTGCCAGCAGCCGAGCACGTAGTCCTGACTATGGCTACACCTTC.

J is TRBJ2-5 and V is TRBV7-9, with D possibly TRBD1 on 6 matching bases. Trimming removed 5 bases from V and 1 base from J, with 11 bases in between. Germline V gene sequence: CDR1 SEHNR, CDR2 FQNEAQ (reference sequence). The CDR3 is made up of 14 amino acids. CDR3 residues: CASSPGQLQETQYF. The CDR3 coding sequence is TGTGCCAGCAGCCCCGGACAGCTCCAAGAGACCCAGTACTTC. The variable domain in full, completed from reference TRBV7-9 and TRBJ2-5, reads DTGVSQNPRHKITKRGQNVTFRCDPISEHNRLYWYRQTLGQGPEFLTYFQNEAQLEKSRLLSDRFSAERPKGSFSTLEIQRTEQGDSAMYLCASSPGQLQETQYFGPGTRLLVL.

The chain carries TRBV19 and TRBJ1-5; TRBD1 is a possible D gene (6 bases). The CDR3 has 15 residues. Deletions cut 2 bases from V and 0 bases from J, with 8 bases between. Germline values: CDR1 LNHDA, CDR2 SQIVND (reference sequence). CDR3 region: CASSIRGSSNQPQHF. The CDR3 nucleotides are TGTGCCAGTAGTATAAGGGGGAGTAGCAATCAGCCCCAGCATTTT.

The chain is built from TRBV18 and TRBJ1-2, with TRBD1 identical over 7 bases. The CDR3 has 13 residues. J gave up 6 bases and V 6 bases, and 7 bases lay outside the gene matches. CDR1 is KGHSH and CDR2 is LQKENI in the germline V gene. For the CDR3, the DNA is TGTGCCAGCTCCCAACAGGGGAATGATGGCTACACCTTC. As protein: CASSQQGNDGYTF.

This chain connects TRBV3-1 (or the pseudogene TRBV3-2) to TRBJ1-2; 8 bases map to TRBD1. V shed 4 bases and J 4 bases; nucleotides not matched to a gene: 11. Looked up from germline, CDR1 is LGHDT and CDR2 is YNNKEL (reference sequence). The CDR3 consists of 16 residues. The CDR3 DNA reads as TGTGCCAGCAGCCCATCAGACAGGGGCGCGTCCTATGGCTACACCTTC. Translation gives CASSPSDRGASYGYTF.